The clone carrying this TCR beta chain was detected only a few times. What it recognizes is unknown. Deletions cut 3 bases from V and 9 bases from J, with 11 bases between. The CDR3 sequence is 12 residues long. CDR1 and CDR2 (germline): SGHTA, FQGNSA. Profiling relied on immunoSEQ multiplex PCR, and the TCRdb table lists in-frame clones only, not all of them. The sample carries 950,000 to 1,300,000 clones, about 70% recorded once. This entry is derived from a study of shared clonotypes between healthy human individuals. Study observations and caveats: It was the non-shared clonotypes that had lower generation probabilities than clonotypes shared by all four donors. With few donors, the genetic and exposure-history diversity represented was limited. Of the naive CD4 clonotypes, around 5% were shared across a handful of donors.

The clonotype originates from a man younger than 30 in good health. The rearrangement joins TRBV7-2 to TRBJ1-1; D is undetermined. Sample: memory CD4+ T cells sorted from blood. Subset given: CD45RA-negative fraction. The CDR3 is CASSFLTPQAFF. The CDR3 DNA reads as TGTGCCAGCAGCTTTCTGACACCTCAAGCTTTCTTT.